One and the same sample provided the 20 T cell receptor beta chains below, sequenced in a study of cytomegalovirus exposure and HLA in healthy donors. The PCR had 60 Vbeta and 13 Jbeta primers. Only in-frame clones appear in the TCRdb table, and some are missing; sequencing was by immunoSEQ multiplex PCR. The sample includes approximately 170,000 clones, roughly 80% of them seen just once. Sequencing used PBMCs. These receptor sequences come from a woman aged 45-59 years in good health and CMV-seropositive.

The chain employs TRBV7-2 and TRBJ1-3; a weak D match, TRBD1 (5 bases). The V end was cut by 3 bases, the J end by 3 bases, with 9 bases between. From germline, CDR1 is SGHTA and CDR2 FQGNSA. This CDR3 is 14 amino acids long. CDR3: CASSFGRVGNTIYF. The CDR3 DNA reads TGTGCCAGCAGCTTCGGCAGGGTTGGAAACACCATATATTTT.

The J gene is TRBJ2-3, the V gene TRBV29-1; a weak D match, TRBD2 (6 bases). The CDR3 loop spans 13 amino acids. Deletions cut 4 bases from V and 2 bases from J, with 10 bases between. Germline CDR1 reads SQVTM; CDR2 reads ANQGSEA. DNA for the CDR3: TGCAGCGTTGGGGGGGATAACACAGATACGCAGTATTTT. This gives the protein CSVGGDNTDTQYF.

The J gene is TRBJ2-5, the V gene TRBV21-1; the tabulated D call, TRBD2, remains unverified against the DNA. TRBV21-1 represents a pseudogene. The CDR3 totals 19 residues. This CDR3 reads CASSKAWNYRQQREETQYF. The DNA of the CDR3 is TGTGCCAGCAGCAAAGCTTGGAACTATAGGCAACAGCGGGAAGAGACCCAGTACTTC.

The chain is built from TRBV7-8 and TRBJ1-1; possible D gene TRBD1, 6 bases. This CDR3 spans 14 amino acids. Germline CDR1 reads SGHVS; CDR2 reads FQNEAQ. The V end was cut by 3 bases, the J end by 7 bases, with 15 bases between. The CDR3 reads CASSLMGARVEAFF. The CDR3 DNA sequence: TGTGCCAGCAGCTTGATGGGGGCGCGGGTTGAAGCTTTCTTT.

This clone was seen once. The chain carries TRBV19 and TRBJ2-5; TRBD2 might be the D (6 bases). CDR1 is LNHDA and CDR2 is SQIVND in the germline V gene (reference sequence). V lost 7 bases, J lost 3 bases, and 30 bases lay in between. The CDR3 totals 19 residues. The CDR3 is CASTRRGGRPISVEETQYF. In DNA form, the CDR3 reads TGTGCCAGTACCCGGCGTGGAGGGCGCCCTATAAGCGTCGAAGAGACCCAGTACTTC.

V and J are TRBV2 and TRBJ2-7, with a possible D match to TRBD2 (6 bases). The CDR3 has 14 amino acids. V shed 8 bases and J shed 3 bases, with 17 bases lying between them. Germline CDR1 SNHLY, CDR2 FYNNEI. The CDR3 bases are TGTGCCAGCCTTTTGGCAGGGAGGTTCTACGAGCAGTACTTC. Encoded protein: CASLLAGRFYEQYF.

The CDR3 sequence: CASSLRSGSATNEKLFF. CDR3 DNA: TGCGCCAGCAGCTTGCGATCAGGATCTGCAACTAATGAAAAACTGTTTTTT. V gene TRBV5-1 combines with J gene TRBJ1-4; D gene uncertain. The CDR3 has 17 residues. Germline values: CDR1 SGHRS, CDR2 YFSETQ. Deletions cut 1 base from V and 0 bases from J, with 13 bases between. The variable domain in full, completed from reference TRBV5-1 and TRBJ1-4, reads KAGVTQTPRYLIKTRGQQVTLSCSPISGHRSVSWYQQTPGQGLQFLFEYFSETQRNKGNFPGRFSGRQFSNSRSEMNVSTLELGDSALYLCASSLRSGSATNEKLFFGSGTQLSVL.

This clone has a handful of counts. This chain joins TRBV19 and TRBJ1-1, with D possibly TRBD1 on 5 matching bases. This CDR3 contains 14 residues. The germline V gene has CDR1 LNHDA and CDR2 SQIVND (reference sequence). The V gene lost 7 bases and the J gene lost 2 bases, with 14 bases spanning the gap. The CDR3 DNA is TGTGCCAGTATAATGACTGGGGCCAACACTGAAGCTTTCTTT. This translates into CASIMTGANTEAFF.

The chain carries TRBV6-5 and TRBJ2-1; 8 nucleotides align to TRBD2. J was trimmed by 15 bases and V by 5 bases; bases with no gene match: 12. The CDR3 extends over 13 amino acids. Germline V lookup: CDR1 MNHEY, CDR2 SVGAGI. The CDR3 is CASSPRQRGHWFF. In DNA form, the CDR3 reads TGTGCCAGCAGTCCTCGCCAGCGGGGGCATTGGTTCTTC.

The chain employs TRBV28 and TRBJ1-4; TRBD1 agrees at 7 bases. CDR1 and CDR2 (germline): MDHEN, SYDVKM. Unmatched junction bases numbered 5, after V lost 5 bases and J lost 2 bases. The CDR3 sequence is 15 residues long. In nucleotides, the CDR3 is TGTGCCAGCAGTATTTACAGGGGTACTAATGAAAAACTGTTTTTT. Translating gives CASSIYRGTNEKLFF.

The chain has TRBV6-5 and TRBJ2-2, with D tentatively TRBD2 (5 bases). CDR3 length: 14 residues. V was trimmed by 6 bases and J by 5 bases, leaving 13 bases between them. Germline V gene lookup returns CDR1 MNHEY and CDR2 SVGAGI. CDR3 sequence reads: CASRNSWRTGELFF. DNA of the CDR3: TGTGCCAGCAGAAACTCCTGGAGGACCGGGGAGCTGTTTTTT.

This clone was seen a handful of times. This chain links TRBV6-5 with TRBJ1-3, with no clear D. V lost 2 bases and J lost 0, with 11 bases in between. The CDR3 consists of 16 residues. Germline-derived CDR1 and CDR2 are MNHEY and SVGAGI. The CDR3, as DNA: TGTGCCAGCAGTTACGGGCTGGCCACCTCTGGAAACACCATATATTTT. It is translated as CASSYGLATSGNTIYF.

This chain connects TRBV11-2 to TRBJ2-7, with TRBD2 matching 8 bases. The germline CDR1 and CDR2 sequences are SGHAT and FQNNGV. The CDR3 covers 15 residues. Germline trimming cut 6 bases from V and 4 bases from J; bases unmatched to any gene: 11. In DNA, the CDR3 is TGTGCCAGCAGGGCCCGGGGGGGAGTCGGTTACGAGCAGTACTTC. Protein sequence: CASRARGGVGYEQYF. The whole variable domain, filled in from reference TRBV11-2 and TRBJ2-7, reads EAGVAQSPRYKIIEKRQSVAFWCNPISGHATLYWYQQILGQGPKLLIQFQNNGVVDDSQLPKDRFSAERLKGVDSTLKIQPAKLEDSAVYLCASRARGGVGYEQYFGPGTRLTVT.

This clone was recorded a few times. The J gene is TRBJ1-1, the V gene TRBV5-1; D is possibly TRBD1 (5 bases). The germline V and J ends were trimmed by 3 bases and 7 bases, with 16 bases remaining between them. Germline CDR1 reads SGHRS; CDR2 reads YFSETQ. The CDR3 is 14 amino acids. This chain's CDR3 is CASSWGEMAGEAFF. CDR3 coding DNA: TGCGCCAGCAGCTGGGGGGAGATGGCTGGTGAAGCTTTCTTT.

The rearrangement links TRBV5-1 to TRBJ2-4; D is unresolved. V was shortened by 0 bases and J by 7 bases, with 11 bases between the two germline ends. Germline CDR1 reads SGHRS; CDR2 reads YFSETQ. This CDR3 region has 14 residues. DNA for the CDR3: TGCGCCAGCAGCTTGGAGGCGTTCGGGAACATTCAGTACTTC. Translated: CASSLEAFGNIQYF.

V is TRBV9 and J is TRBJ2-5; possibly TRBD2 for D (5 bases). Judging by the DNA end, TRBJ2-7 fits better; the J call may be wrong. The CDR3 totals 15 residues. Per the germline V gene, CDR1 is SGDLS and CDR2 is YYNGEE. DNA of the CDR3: TGTGCCAGCAGCGTAGCAGAGGGAAACTCCTACGAGCAGTACTTC. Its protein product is CASSVAEGNSYEQYF.

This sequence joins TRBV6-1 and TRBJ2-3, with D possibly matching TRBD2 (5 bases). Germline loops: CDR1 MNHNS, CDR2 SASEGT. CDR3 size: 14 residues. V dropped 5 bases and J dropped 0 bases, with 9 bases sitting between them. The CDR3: CASSTSGSTDTQYF. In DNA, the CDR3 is TGTGCCAGCAGTACGAGCGGTAGCACAGATACGCAGTATTTT.

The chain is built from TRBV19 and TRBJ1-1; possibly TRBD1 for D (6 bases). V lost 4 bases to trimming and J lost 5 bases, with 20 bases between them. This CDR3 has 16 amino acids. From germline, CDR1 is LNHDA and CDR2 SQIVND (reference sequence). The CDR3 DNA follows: TGTGCCAGTAGTACAATAAGGACAGATCGGTATACTGAAGCTTTCTTT. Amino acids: CASSTIRTDRYTEAFF.

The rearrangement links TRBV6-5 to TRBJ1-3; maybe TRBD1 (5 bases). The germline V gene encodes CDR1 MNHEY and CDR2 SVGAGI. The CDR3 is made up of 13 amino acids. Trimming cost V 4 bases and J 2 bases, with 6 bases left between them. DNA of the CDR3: TGTGCCAGCAGTTCCAGGGCTGGAAACACCATATATTTT. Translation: CASSSRAGNTIYF.

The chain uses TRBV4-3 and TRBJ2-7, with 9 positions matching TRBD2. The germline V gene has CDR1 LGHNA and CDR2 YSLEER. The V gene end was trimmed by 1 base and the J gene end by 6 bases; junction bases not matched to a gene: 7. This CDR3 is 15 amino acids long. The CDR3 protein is CASSQVAGGQSEQYF. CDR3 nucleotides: TGCGCCAGCAGCCAAGTGGCGGGAGGGCAAAGCGAGCAGTACTTC.